The clone carrying this TCR beta chain was seen a handful of times. Antigen specificity is unknown. The source of the sample is a study of T-cell memory formation after mild COVID-19. Study in general: Clusters of TCRs were largely donor specific. Study conclusions and caveats: Cross-reactive memory appears to have joined, as suggested by some responding clones showing up in pre-infection memory. Day 15 to 85 contracting clones showed balanced CD4/CD8; later expanders leaned CD4+.

The CDR3 has 15 residues. V was clipped by 4 bases and J by 0 bases; unmatched bases: 6. CDR1 is SGHRS and CDR2 is YFSETQ in the germline V gene. Constant-segment primers and 5'RACE yielded cDNA libraries for TCR alpha and TCR beta, each carrying sample barcodes and UMIs. TCRdb reprocessed the 5' RACE reads with MiXCR, giving one entry per CDR3 protein. The table shows a few hundred thousand distinct CDR3 sequences, with approximately 15% occurring only once. The receptor was derived from a man aged 18 to 29 who had mild COVID-19 (a few samples of this study predate the infection). Cell type and time point are not known. V usage is TRBV5-1 and J usage is TRBJ1-1, with 7 bases that match TRBD1. Sequencing was done on a sample of PBMCs or a T cell subset sorted from them (not recorded which). CDR3 protein: CASSPSTGLNTEAFF. CDR3 coding DNA: TGCGCCAGCAGCCCATCGACAGGGCTGAACACTGAAGCTTTCTTT.